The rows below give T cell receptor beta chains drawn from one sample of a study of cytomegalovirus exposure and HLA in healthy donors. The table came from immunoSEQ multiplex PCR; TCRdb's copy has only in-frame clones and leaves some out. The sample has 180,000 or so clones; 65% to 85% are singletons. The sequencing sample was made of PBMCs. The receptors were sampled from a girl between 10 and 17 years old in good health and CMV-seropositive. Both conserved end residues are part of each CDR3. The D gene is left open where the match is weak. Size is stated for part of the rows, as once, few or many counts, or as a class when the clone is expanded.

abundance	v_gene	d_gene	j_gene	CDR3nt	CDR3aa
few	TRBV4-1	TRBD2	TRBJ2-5	TGCGCCAGCAGCCAAGGCCACGGGACTAGCGGGACGGAGACCCAGTACTTC	CASSQGHGTSGTETQYF
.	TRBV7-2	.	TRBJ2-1	TGTGCCAGCAGCCGCAGCTCCTACAATGAGCAGTTCTTC	CASSRSSYNEQFF
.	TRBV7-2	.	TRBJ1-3	TGTGCCAGCTCCAAGGAGGGGAGAAACACCATATATTTT	CASSKEGRNTIYF
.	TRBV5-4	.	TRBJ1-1	TGTGCCAGCAGCTTGGGCAGGCCGTGGAACACTGAAGCTTTCTTT	CASSLGRPWNTEAFF
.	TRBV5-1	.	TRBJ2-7	TGCGCCAGCAGCTTGGGGAGCTCCTACGAGCAGTACTTC	CASSLGSSYEQYF
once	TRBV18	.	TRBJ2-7	TGTGCCAGCTCACCGACTATTAGGGGGTACACCTACGAGCAGTACTTC	CASSPTIRGYTYEQYF
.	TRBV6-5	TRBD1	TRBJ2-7	TGTGCCAGCAGTGGACCGGGACAGGGATCCGAGCAGTACTTC	CASSGPGQGSEQYF
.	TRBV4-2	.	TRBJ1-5	TGTGCCAGCAGCCAAAACATAAATCAGCCCCAGCATTTT	CASSQNINQPQHF
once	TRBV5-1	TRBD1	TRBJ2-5	TGCGCCAGCAGCTCCGGACAGGGAGGCGAGACCCAGTACTTC	CASSSGQGGETQYF
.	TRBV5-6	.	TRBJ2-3	TGTGCCAGCAGCTTGATTGGCACACAGGGTTTCACAGATACGCAGTATTTT	CASSLIGTQGFTDTQYF
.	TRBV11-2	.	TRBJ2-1	TGTGCCAGCAGCTTTCCCCCTCGGCGGAATGAGCAGTTCTTC	CASSFPPRRNEQFF
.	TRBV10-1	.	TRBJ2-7	TGCGCCAGCAGTGAGTCTTCTCGCGAGCAGTACTTC	CASSESSREQYF